This T cell receptor beta chain derives from a study of Ad26.COV2.S vaccination and SARS-CoV-2 variants. Overall study context: Participants got Ad26.COV2.S intramuscularly, once or twice 56 days apart. Whole-study results and caveats: Participants given vaccine showed non-spike TCR breadth similar to that of placebo recipients. Total T cell responses were possibly underestimated by TCR breadth and depth analyses.

A few counts support this clone. The target antigen is unknown. Distinct nucleotide sequences in the sample also encode this CDR3. TCRdb keeps only in-frame clones here, not all; method: immunoSEQ multiplex PCR. This sample has around 380,000 clones, with about 88% found just once. V lost 0 bases and J lost 1, with 4 bases in between. The CDR3 extends over 13 amino acids. Looked up from germline, CDR1 is SGHRS and CDR2 is YFSETQ. Regarding treatment: over 15 received Ad26.COV2.S at low or high dose, single or two shots; 5 received placebo; per-sample allocation not given. It was on day 63 after the first vaccine or placebo injection that samples were taken. Donation was by an adult aged 18-55 years who was in Boston.

The V gene is TRBV5-1, the J gene TRBJ1-1; D is unresolved. Sequenced material: peripheral blood, taken in a trial of Ad26.COV2.S vaccine versus placebo. This TCR was sampled from a person aged 18 to 65 who received the Ad26.COV2.S COVID-19 vaccine or a placebo. As DNA, the CDR3 is TGCGCCAGCAGCTTGGGAGGGAACACTGAAGCTTTCTTT. It encodes CASSLGGNTEAFF.